This record concerns one T cell receptor beta chain sequence. This sample was taken from a study of blood T cell repertoires in COVID-19. As for the study in general: The United States, Italy and Spain were the sources of the acute and convalescent COVID-19 samples. The cDNA or gDNA used as material had been derived from T cells, B-cell-depleted T cells, or PBMCs.

The germline V gene encodes CDR1 LGHDT and CDR2 YNNKEL (reference sequence). This CDR3 spans 16 amino acids. V was shortened by 4 bases and J by 3 bases, with 18 bases between the two germline ends. In the authors' methods: Amplification from reference gene primers served as the basis for estimated nucleated cell counts. TCRdb's table, derived via immunoSEQ multiplex PCR, lists solely in-frame clones and lacks some. That table furnishes V, J and clone size, whereas the DNA furnished D and trimming. This table holds about 180,000 clones, approximately 85% found once. The chain carries TRBV3-1 (or the pseudogene TRBV3-2) and TRBJ2-5; D is perhaps TRBD2 (7 bases). Input material: peripheral blood. This TCR was recovered from a woman of 80 years or more with acute or convalescent COVID-19. The chain's CDR3 is CASSPDWRGPEETQYF. DNA for the CDR3: TGTGCCAGCAGCCCTGACTGGCGGGGGCCGGAAGAGACCCAGTACTTC.